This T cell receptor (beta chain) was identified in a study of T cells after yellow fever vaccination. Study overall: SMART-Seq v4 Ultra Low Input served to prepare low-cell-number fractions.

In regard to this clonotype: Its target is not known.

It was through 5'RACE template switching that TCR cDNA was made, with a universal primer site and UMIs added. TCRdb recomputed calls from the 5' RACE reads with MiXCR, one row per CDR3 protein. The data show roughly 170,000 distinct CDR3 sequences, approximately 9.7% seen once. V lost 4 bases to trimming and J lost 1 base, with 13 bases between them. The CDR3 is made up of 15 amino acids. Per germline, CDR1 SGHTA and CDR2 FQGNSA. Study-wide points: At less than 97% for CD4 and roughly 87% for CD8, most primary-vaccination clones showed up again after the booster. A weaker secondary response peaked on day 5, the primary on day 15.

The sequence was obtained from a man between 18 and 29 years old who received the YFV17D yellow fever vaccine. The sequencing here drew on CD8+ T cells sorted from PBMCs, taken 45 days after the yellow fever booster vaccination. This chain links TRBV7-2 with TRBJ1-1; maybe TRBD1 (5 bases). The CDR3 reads CASSSNRWENTEAFF. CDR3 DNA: TGTGCCAGCAGCTCGAACAGGTGGGAGAACACTGAAGCTTTCTTT.